This T cell receptor (beta chain) was profiled in a study of blood T cell repertoires in COVID-19 (dated by TCRdb to the early 2020s). About the investigation overall: Samples covering the acute and convalescent phases of COVID-19 were provided by collaborators in the United States, Italy and Spain. The prospective study material was composed of cDNA or gDNA derived from T cells, B-cell-depleted T cells, or PBMCs. HLA class I and class II types, where available, came from metadata supplied by the sample provider rather than from assay-based typing. The dataset comprised deeply sampled blood TCRbeta repertoires from subjects exposed to, actively infected with, or recovered from COVID-19. Samples came from the ongoing ImmuneRACE study (first 160 participants) plus 1,254 subjects from 6 global collaborators. A de-identified subject ID, COVID-19 status, age in years and sex were almost always included in the sample metadata. The repertoires were made available in a free public database intended to serve as a resource for research on the immune response to SARS-CoV-2. What the research found in general, with its limitations: The amount of clinical and demographic metadata varied by source and participant and was provided uncurated.

From its cysteine to its phenylalanine, the CDR3 spans 14 amino acids. CDR3 DNA only is kept here, 42 bases in frame from base 1. According to the germline V gene (reference sequence), CDR1 reads MNHEY and CDR2 reads SMNVEV. Relative to germline, V is 4 bases shorter and J is 0 bases shorter, with 9 bases between their ends. In the prospective study, participants were roughly 18 to 95 years old, resided in around 25 geographic areas of the United States, and were enrolled through a virtual design. In the prospective study, cohorts were assigned on the basis of participant-reported clinical history obtained from a screening survey and a study questionnaire. Recovered participants in ImmuneRACE Cohort 3 were defined as having two consecutive negative NP/OP PCR tests, clearance from a healthcare professional, or resolution of symptoms. In the prospective study, mobile phlebotomists collected whole blood, serum and a nasopharyngeal or oropharyngeal swab from each participant. Over an approximately 2-month period, participants in the prospective study had the option of providing additional blood draws and questionnaires. Blood samples from the prospective study were shipped frozen or at room temperature prior to DNA extraction.

A remark on this clone: The target of this receptor is not known. No base quality values were provided; no much bigger clone lies one nucleotide off.

The immunoSEQ Assay, a bias-controlled multiplex PCR, was used to amplify TCRbeta CDR3 regions from genomic DNA. As for the original processing: Nucleated cell counts per sample were estimated from amplification of reference gene primers within the assay. To quantify the absolute abundance of each unique TCRbeta CDR3 rearrangement, sequence reads were collapsed and filtered. For each sample, productive Simpson clonality was calculated as the square root of Simpson's diversity index across productive rearrangements. In its TCRdb copy, this immuneACCESS table keeps in-frame sequences only and misses some clones. Where compared with another copy, unresolved V genes explain less than half of these, and the others have no known cause. V, J and clone size are those of that table, while D and trimming were read from the DNA. The sample profile shows about 330,000 clones; about 85% of them were found once. The ten largest account for 4.5% to 7% of the sample.

The sequenced sample was PBMCs or T cells enriched from blood (not recorded which). Recombination connected TRBV27 to TRBJ1-2; a tentative D match to TRBD1 spans 6 bases. This TCR was recovered from a young woman who had recovered from COVID-19. For the CDR3, the sequence is CASSWGPPNYGYTF. The nucleotides are TGTGCCAGCAGTTGGGGGCCTCCTAACTATGGCTACACCTTC.